This T cell receptor beta chain was identified in a study of T cells in Graves' hyperthyroidism and ophthalmopathy (dated by TCRdb to about 2019). Regarding the research as a whole: Peripheral blood was sampled at the time of initial diagnosis, prior to any treatment. Prospective prediction of ophthalmopathy was tested in an independent validation cohort consisting of some 18 hyperthyroidism patients and approximately 16 patients who later progressed to ophthalmopathy. To identify TCR V-J signatures that set the groups apart, the researchers used a discovery cohort of about a hundred patients, made up of some 41 with Graves' ophthalmopathy and about 55 with stable Graves' hyperthyroidism. In addition, the study compared T-cell repertoires in thyroid tissue and in blood from about six Graves' hyperthyroidism patients. The paper reports TCR Vbeta CDR3 sequencing of approximately 140 peripheral blood samples: 43 ophthalmopathy, about 75 hyperthyroidism and about 17 progressor patients. After blood sampling, hyperthyroidism patients were treated with methimazole at a starting dose of 30 mg daily, and ophthalmopathy patients were treated with high-dose intravenous methylprednisolone. The roughly 100 discovery patients were divided at random into training and test sets in a 7:3 ratio. On the study overall, not on this receptor specifically: Most expanded thyroid clonotypes (frequency above 0.001) were also detected in blood, suggesting blood repertoires may reflect thyroid immune responses. In validation, progression to ophthalmopathy was predicted by the model with approximately 67% sensitivity and nearly 75% specificity, a median of approximately 6.5 months before onset. Ophthalmopathy was separated from stable hyperthyroidism by a 13 V-J signature model, with around 88% sensitivity and 81% to 82% specificity obtained in cross-validation and 80%/75% obtained in testing. Sample size was not statistically predetermined, and investigators were not blinded to group allocation.

CDR1 and CDR2, per the germline V gene (reference sequence), are SEHNR and FQNEAQ. The CDR3 sequence holds 19 residues, the cysteine and phenylalanine included. Solely the CDR3 DNA is kept, with 57 bases framed from the first base. The V end loses 0 bases and the J end loses 8 bases, and a stretch of 26 bases separates them. Stable Graves' hyperthyroidism was defined as the absence of progression to ophthalmopathy over 18 months of follow-up. Hyperthyroidism patients were aged 18 to 65 years and newly diagnosed, with disease duration of less than 2 months. The study excluded patients with uncontrolled infections, other autoimmune diseases, pregnancy or lactation. Diagnoses were established on the basis of clinical symptoms, serum thyroxine and TRAb, thyroid ultrasound, and orbital computed tomography. PBMCs were isolated from about 10 ml of fresh peripheral blood by Ficoll-Paque density gradient centrifugation. Total RNA was extracted using Trizol reagent, and RNA quality was assessed on an Agilent 2100 Bioanalyzer.

At least ten counts were recorded for this clonotype. Its antigen is not yet known. No base quality information exists; no much larger clone differs at one position. The TCR beta CDR3 regions were amplified from the RNA transcripts. A first-round RT-PCR of the TCR CDR3 used the HTBI primer set with the Qiagen OneStep RT-PCR kit. Libraries were constructed in a second round of multiplex PCR, after which size selection and purification were carried out. Libraries were sequenced paired-end with 100 bp reads on an Illumina HiSeq2000. The study's own analysis went as follows. SOAPnuke was used to process the raw data, with reads discarded if the reads contained adapters or uncalled bases, had a mean Phred below 15, or lacked an exact constant-primer or identifier match. High-quality paired reads were merged using COPE v1.2.5, and each unique nucleotide sequence was defined as a clonotype. Clonotypes were aligned to IMGT TRBV, TRBD and TRBJ reference segments using MiTCR v1.1. The analysis was restricted to V-J combinations with a frequency above 0.0001, which together covered around 99% of the repertoires. A TCS score was defined as the ratio between F50 (clonal expansion) and ExV (chaos), using BLOSUM62-based TCRdist between CDR3 peptides within each V-J. Welch's t-statistics and random forest reduced just over 500 V-J features to 10 to 15, which were used in a naive Bayes classifier (R e1071). TCRdb handled the public reads itself, with Q25 trimming in fastp and clone calling in MiXCR, and kept productive beta chains. Every entry covers one CDR3 protein and lists the most common genes and DNA from its rows. The V and J calls shown here were made by TCRdb, not taken from the authors' results. The sample contains about 360,000 distinct CDR3 sequences, approximately 13% of them found a single time. Of the sample, 9.2% falls within the top ten clones.

The rearranged chain carries TRBV7-9 and TRBJ2-4; no D gene can be assigned with confidence. The specimen sequenced was blood. The receptor was isolated from a woman younger than 35 with Graves' hyperthyroidism. The DNA is as follows: TGTGCCAGCAGCTTAGCGAAGATGGTGATGTCGGTATGGTCGGACATTCAGTACTTC. Its translation reads: CASSLAKMVMSVWSDIQYF.